This TCR beta chain was identified during a study of circulating CD8 cells and anti-PD-1 response in melanoma. Study-level background: Anti-PD-1 was first-line therapy for about 55% of the 13 patients. Broader study findings: Previously treated and treatment-naive patients were pooled together.

Sorting of live CD3+CD8+TCRalphabeta+ cells by PD-1 and/or TIGIT gave four subsets. The QIAseq Immune Repertoire TCR panel built the libraries from roughly 15 ng of total RNA. One entry per CDR3 protein results from TCRdb running MiXCR on the reads. The sample holds 450 to 600 distinct CDR3 sequences, around 4.3% seen once. This clonotype has a handful of counts. Its target is not known. The TCR sequence derives from a human donor with melanoma. The sample in question was CD8+ T cells from PBMCs, obtained at baseline or after one month of anti-PD-1 therapy (not recorded which).

In DNA, the CDR3 is TGTGCCAGTAGTAGGACTAGCGGGGGGGCCGAGGAGCAGTTCTTC. Translation gives CASSRTSGGAEEQFF. This chain uses TRBV19 with TRBJ2-1; 15 bases line up with TRBD2. CDR3 size: 15 residues. Germline-derived CDR1 and CDR2 are LNHDA and SQIVND (reference sequence). V lost 4 bases and J lost 10; bases outside the gene matches: 5. Combining the CDR3 with reference TRBV19 and TRBJ2-1 gives the whole variable domain DGGITQSPKYLFRKEGQNVTLSCEQNLNHDAMYWYRQDPGQGLRLIYYSQIVNDFQKGDIAEGYSVSREKKESFPLTVTSAQKNPTAFYLCASSRTSGGAEEQFFGPGTRLTVL.